These T cell receptor beta chains were read from a single sample in a study of OX40 agonist ivuxolimab in advanced cancers. Sequencing used immunoSEQ multiplex PCR; TCRdb keeps in-frame clones, though not all of them. The profile shows some 76,000 clones, 93% of them singletons. The material sequenced was CD4+ or CD8+ T cells sorted from blood, taken in a trial of the OX40 agonist ivuxolimab. These receptors came from an adult with an advanced solid tumor such as melanoma, head and neck, liver or kidney cancer. CDR3s include the opening cysteine and the closing phenylalanine or tryptophan. The D gene is left open where the match is weak. Some rows have no size entry. The others give once, few or many, or a class for an expanded clone.

>.|.|TRBV2|TRBJ2-1
CDPTSCRLGAYNEQFF
TGTGACCCTACTAGTTGCCGGTTGGGGGCCTACAATGAGCAGTTCTTC
>.|.|TRBV27|TRBJ2-1
CASSLSMVHYNEQFF
TGTGCCAGCAGTTTATCGATGGTACATTACAATGAGCAGTTCTTC
>.|.|TRBV9|TRBJ1-1
CASGMKVGTEAFF
TGTGCCAGCGGCATGAAAGTCGGCACTGAAGCTTTCTTT
>.|.|TRBV21-1|TRBJ2-1
CASSTPNQGDYNEQFF
TGTGCCAGCAGCACCCCAAACCAAGGCGACTACAATGAGCAGTTCTTC
>TRBD1|.|TRBV7-2|TRBJ2-3
CASSPTGGPDTQYF
TGTGCCAGCAGCCCGACAGGGGGCCCAGATACGCAGTATTTT
>.|.|TRBV13|TRBJ1-1
CASRWGNTEAFF
TGTGCCAGCAGGTGGGGGAATACTGAAGCTTTCTTT
>.|.|TRBV11-2|TRBJ1-2
CASSLDSGQSNF
TGTGCCAGCAGCTTAGACAGCGGTCAGTCGAACTTC
>.|.|TRBV2|TRBJ1-5
CASSDGGPGSNQPQHF
TGTGCCAGCAGTGATGGAGGGCCCGGTAGCAATCAGCCCCAGCATTTT
>.|.|TRBV15|TRBJ1-1
CATSSQYTEAFF
TGTGCCACCAGCTCCCAGTACACTGAAGCTTTCTTT
>.|.|TRBV5-1|TRBJ1-2
CASNHGRGDVWESYTF
TGCGCCAGCAACCATGGCAGGGGTGATGTGTGGGAGAGCTACACCTTC
>TRBD2|.|TRBV13|TRBJ2-7
CASSPGLAGGISYEQYF
TGTGCCAGCAGTCCTGGACTAGCGGGAGGGATCTCCTACGAGCAGTACTTC
>TRBD2|.|TRBV10-3|TRBJ2-3
CAISEGGDTDTQYF
TGTGCCATCAGTGAGGGGGGGGACACAGATACGCAGTATTTT
>.|.|TRBV19|TRBJ2-1
CASSPGDHRAAQFF
TGTGCCAGTAGTCCAGGGGATCACAGGGCTGCGCAGTTCTTC
>.|.|TRBV6-5|TRBJ2-7
CASSPFGGGREQYF
TGTGCCAGCAGTCCCTTCGGGGGAGGACGCGAGCAGTACTTC
>.|few|TRBV27|TRBJ2-1
CASVQIGTSQNEQFF
TGTGCCAGCGTACAAATCGGGACATCTCAGAATGAGCAGTTCTTC
>TRBD2|.|TRBV6-6|TRBJ2-1
CASSYPSSGGDHEQFF
TGTGCCAGCAGTTACCCCTCTAGCGGGGGGGATCATGAGCAGTTCTTC
>.|.|TRBV30|TRBJ2-2
CAWSANTGELFF
TGTGCCTGGAGTGCGAACACCGGGGAGCTGTTTTTT
>TRBD1|.|TRBV6-5|TRBJ2-3
CASSSGTAPDTQYF
TGTGCCAGCAGTTCCGGGACAGCCCCAGATACGCAGTATTTT
>.|.|TRBV29-1|TRBJ2-5
CSVEDRGTSETQYF
TGCAGCGTTGAAGATAGGGGAACCAGTGAGACCCAGTACTTC
>.|.|TRBV27|TRBJ2-1
CASSLQGSSYNEQFF
TGTGCCAGCAGCCTACAGGGAAGCTCCTACAATGAGCAGTTCTTC
>.|once|TRBV5-5|TRBJ2-7
CASSSDFYEQYF
TGTGCCAGCAGCTCGGACTTCTACGAGCAGTACTTC
>TRBD2|.|TRBV27|TRBJ2-3
CASSFGTSNGNTQYF
TGTGCCAGCAGTTTCGGGACTAGCAACGGAAATACGCAGTATTTT
>.|.|TRBV7-9|TRBJ2-3
CASSIGGGRSTDTQYF
TGTGCCAGCAGCATTGGCGGGGGCCGGAGCACAGATACGCAGTATTTT
>TRBD2|.|TRBV4-1|TRBJ2-3
CASSLGLAGGTTDTQYF
TGCGCCAGCAGCCTGGGACTAGCGGGGGGAACCACAGATACGCAGTATTTT
>.|.|TRBV13|TRBJ1-2
CASSLGRTNYGYTF
TGTGCCAGCAGCTTAGGCCGGACTAACTATGGCTACACCTTC
>.|once|TRBV27|TRBJ2-3
CASSFSPLKADTQYF
TGTGCCAGCAGTTTTAGCCCCCTAAAGGCAGATACGCAGTATTTT
>.|.|TRBV5-4|TRBJ2-7
CASSLDGPYEQYF
TGTGCCAGCAGCTTGGACGGTCCCTACGAGCAGTACTTC
>.|once|TRBV9|TRBJ2-5
CASSVGPSVETQYF
TGTGCCAGCAGCGTAGGCCCTAGCGTCGAGACCCAGTACTTC
>.|.|TRBV5-1|TRBJ2-3
CASSLNPGSGTDTQYF
TGCGCCAGCAGCTTGAACCCCGGCTCGGGGACAGATACGCAGTATTTT
>.|.|TRBV2|TRBJ2-1
CASRLRTPYNEQFF
TGTGCCAGCAGGCTTAGGACGCCATACAATGAGCAGTTCTTC
>.|.|TRBV23-1|TRBJ1-1
CASSQCEGACTEAFF
TGCGCCAGCAGTCAATGCGAGGGCGCGTGCACTGAAGCTTTCTTT
>TRBD1|.|TRBV7-6|TRBJ2-5
CASSPSFRTGEGTQYF
TGTGCCAGCAGCCCTAGCTTCCGGACAGGGGAAGGGACCCAGTACTTC
>TRBD1|.|TRBV19|TRBJ2-1
CATTGTGINNEQFF
TGTGCCACCACCGGGACAGGGATTAACAATGAGCAGTTCTTC
>.|.|TRBV6-5|TRBJ1-1
CASSYSMTGYTEAFF
TGTGCCAGCAGTTACTCTATGACAGGTTACACTGAAGCTTTCTTT
>.|.|TRBV6-5|TRBJ2-7
CASSYRGDYEQYF
TGTGCCAGCAGTTACAGGGGGGATTACGAGCAGTACTTC
>TRBD1|.|TRBV27|TRBJ1-4
CASSWTGSNEKLFF
TGTGCCAGCAGTTGGACAGGGAGTAATGAAAAACTGTTTTTT
>.|.|TRBV30|TRBJ2-5
CAWSAHPSTGQETQYF
TGTGCCTGGAGTGCACATCCCTCGACAGGACAAGAGACCCAGTACTTC
>TRBD2|.|TRBV9|TRBJ2-5
CASSVGGSGEETQYF
TGTGCCAGCAGCGTAGGGGGTAGCGGGGAAGAGACCCAGTACTTC
>.|.|TRBV10-1|TRBJ1-5
CASTGGLPLQPQHF
TGCGCCAGCACGGGAGGCCTGCCGCTGCAGCCCCAGCATTTT
>TRBD2|.|TRBV6-1|TRBJ2-7
CASSTLAGDLYEQYF
TGTGCCAGCAGTACACTAGCGGGAGATCTATACGAGCAGTACTTC
>.|.|TRBV2|TRBJ1-2
CASQPSGPNYGYTF
TGTGCCAGCCAACCGTCGGGCCCTAACTATGGCTACACCTTC
>.|once|TRBV27|TRBJ2-7
CASSTSKYGAYEQYF
.
>.|.|TRBV7-8|TRBJ1-1
CASSSPGAVRAFF
TGTGCCAGCAGCTCGCCCGGGGCAGTAAGAGCTTTCTTT
>TRBD1|.|TRBV6-4|TRBJ1-1
CASSPTDRGGPEAFF
TGTGCCAGCAGTCCTACCGACAGGGGAGGCCCTGAAGCTTTCTTT
>.|.|TRBV5-1|TRBJ2-1
CASSLVFGGSYNEQFF
TGCGCCAGCAGCTTGGTTTTCGGGGGATCCTACAATGAGCAGTTCTTC
>TRBD2|.|TRBV5-1|TRBJ2-7
CASSLEGRGEQYF
TGCGCCAGCAGCTTGGAGGGGAGGGGCGAGCAGTACTTC
>.|.|TRBV19|TRBJ1-2
CATPGQSYGYTF
TGTGCCACCCCCGGACAGAGCTATGGCTACACCTTC
>.|once|TRBV5-1|TRBJ2-5
CASSRYMGQLGETQYF
TGCGCCAGCAGCCGGTATATGGGACAATTGGGGGAGACCCAGTACTTC
>.|once|TRBV10-3|TRBJ1-1
CAIREGSTEAFF
TGTGCCATCAGGGAAGGGTCCACTGAAGCTTTCTTT